The 14 T cell receptor beta chains presented below share a single source sample, sequenced in a study of PD-1 blockade in classical Hodgkin lymphoma. Assay used: immunoSEQ multiplex PCR; TCRdb lists only in-frame clones, some missing. In the table there are 29,000 or so clones, 70% to 75% of which are singletons. All patients relapsed after autologous stem cell transplantation, and brentuximab vedotin exposure varied. Sequencing was performed on peripheral blood mononuclear cells (PBMCs), taken before the second cycle of nivolumab. These receptor sequences come from a human donor with classical Hodgkin lymphoma.

The V call is TRBV2, the J call TRBJ1-2, with D perhaps TRBD1 (6 bases). Trimming took 6 bases from V and 2 from J, leaving 19 bases between them. This CDR3 is 16 amino acids long. CDR1 and CDR2 from the germline V gene are SNHLY and FYNNEI. The CDR3 DNA sequence: TGTGCCAGCAGCCAACCCCGGACAGAGATAAACTATGGCTACACCTTC. It is translated as CASSQPRTEINYGYTF.

Here the CDR3 DNA reads TGTGCCAGCAGTTACGCTACAGGGGGCACTGAAGCTTTCTTT. Protein product: CASSYATGGTEAFF. This chain connects TRBV6-6 to TRBJ1-1; 8 bases match TRBD1. Germline V gene data show CDR1 as MNHNY and CDR2 as SVGAGI (reference sequence). The J segment lost 4 bases and the V segment lost 2 bases, leaving 3 bases of the junction unmatched. The CDR3 totals 14 residues.

The chain couples TRBV10-3 to TRBJ2-7, with 9 positions matching TRBD1. CDR1 is ENHRY and CDR2 is SYGVKD in the germline V gene. V shed 4 bases and J 6 bases; nucleotides not matched to a gene: 4. CDR3 length equals 13 residues. The CDR3 nucleotides read TGTGCCATCAGTGGGACAGGGGAGGGCGAGCAGTACTTC. This gives the protein CAISGTGEGEQYF.

V gene TRBV9 combines with J gene TRBJ1-6; a possible D gene is TRBD1 (5 bases). This CDR3 comprises 16 residues. V lost 0 bases and J lost 0, with 7 bases in between. CDR1 and CDR2 (germline): SGDLS, YYNGEE. Written as DNA, the CDR3 is TGTGCCAGCAGCGTAGCCGACAGCTCCTATAATTCACCCCTCCACTTT. Translated: CASSVADSSYNSPLHF.

The rearrangement joins TRBV5-6 to TRBJ2-1; unclear D gene. Per germline, CDR1 SGHDT and CDR2 YYEEEE. The CDR3 has 14 amino acids. Trimming cost V 4 bases and J 6 bases, with 14 bases left between them. CDR3 sequence reads: CASSLLLWGNEQFF. The CDR3 region has the DNA TGTGCCAGCAGCCTGTTATTGTGGGGCAATGAGCAGTTCTTC.

The chain has TRBV7-9 and TRBJ2-1, with no clear D. CDR3 length equals 15 residues. The V gene lost 0 bases and the J gene lost 1 base, with 7 bases spanning the gap. Germline V lookup: CDR1 SEHNR, CDR2 FQNEAQ (reference sequence). In DNA, the CDR3 is TGTGCCAGCAGCTTAGCGCTTGCTTCCTACAATGAGCAGTTCTTC. Its translation is CASSLALASYNEQFF.

The chain uses TRBV7-2 and TRBJ1-5; no clear D gene. This CDR3 is 14 amino acids long. V lost 3 bases to trimming and J lost 0 bases, with 6 bases between them. CDR1 SGHTA and CDR2 FQGNSA come from the germline V gene. CDR3 sequence reads: CASSFRYSNQPQHF. The CDR3, as DNA: TGTGCCAGCAGCTTCCGGTATAGCAATCAGCCCCAGCATTTT.

The rearrangement uses TRBV7-8 and TRBJ2-1, with 8 bases identical to TRBD2. The CDR3 sequence is 15 residues long. Germline CDR1 is SGHVS and CDR2 is FQNEAQ. Trimming took 8 bases from V and 0 from J; bases not matched to a gene: 6. For the CDR3, the DNA is TGTGCCAGCGGCGCCGGGGGGGGCTCCTACAATGAGCAGTTCTTC. Its translation is CASGAGGGSYNEQFF.

The rearrangement uses TRBV7-8 and TRBJ1-4; D is unclear. The length of the CDR3 is 14 residues. CDR1 and CDR2 (germline): SGHVS, FQNEAQ. V dropped 1 base and J dropped 4 bases, with 7 bases sitting between them. The DNA for the CDR3 is TGTGCCAGCAGCTTAGAGGCAGTTAATGAAAAACTGTTTTTT. Residues: CASSLEAVNEKLFF.

The chain links TRBV4-1 to TRBJ1-4; weak D call: TRBD1 (6 bases). Germline CDR1 is MGHRA and CDR2 is YSYEKL. The CDR3 covers 16 residues. Trimming stripped 0 bases from V and 7 bases from J, with 15 bases between. CDR3 nucleotides: TGCGCCAGCAGCCAAGAAGGGGGGGCGCGGGCTGAAAAACTGTTTTTT. Its protein product is CASSQEGGARAEKLFF.

This chain links TRBV5-4 with TRBJ2-7; D is undetermined. Trimming stripped 0 bases from V and 6 bases from J, with 10 bases between. The CDR3 length is 13 residues. Germline V gives CDR1 SGHNT, CDR2 YYREEE (reference sequence). The CDR3 sequence is CASSLGAHSEQYF. CDR3 nucleotide sequence: TGTGCCAGCAGCTTGGGGGCCCACAGCGAGCAGTACTTC.

The V call is TRBV30, the J call TRBJ2-1; 7 positions agree with TRBD2. This CDR3 contains 14 residues. Germline lookup yields CDR1 GTSNPN and CDR2 SVGIG (reference sequence). The ends lost 3 bases at V and 7 bases at J; junction bases unmatched: 9. The CDR3 is CAWSPRGGVNEQFF. The CDR3 region has the DNA TGTGCCTGGAGCCCCCGGGGAGGGGTAAATGAGCAGTTCTTC.

The chain is built from TRBV19 and TRBJ1-6; D gene uncertain. The CDR3 loop spans 15 amino acids. V was pared by 5 bases and J by 10 bases, with 18 bases between. Germline-derived CDR1 and CDR2 are LNHDA and SQIVND (reference sequence). CDR3 sequence (DNA): TGTGCCAGTAGTTCCCGGACTTTTGGCTCCTCACCCCTCCACTTT. Residues: CASSSRTFGSSPLHF. Using reference TRBV19 and TRBJ1-6 for the parts outside the CDR3, the full variable domain is DGGITQSPKYLFRKEGQNVTLSCEQNLNHDAMYWYRQDPGQGLRLIYYSQIVNDFQKGDIAEGYSVSREKKESFPLTVTSAQKNPTAFYLCASSSRTFGSSPLHFGNGTRLTVT.

This rearrangement joins TRBV7-9 to TRBJ1-4, with D unclear. Germline V lookup: CDR1 SEHNR, CDR2 FQNEAQ (reference sequence). The CDR3 has 15 amino acids. With 4 bases removed from V and 0 bases from J, the gap between germline ends came to 9 bases. The CDR3 loop is CASSSYSTTNEKLFF. The CDR3 coding sequence is TGTGCCAGCAGCTCCTACAGCACAACTAATGAAAAACTGTTTTTT. The whole variable domain, remainder taken from reference TRBV7-9 and TRBJ1-4, is DTGVSQNPRHKITKRGQNVTFRCDPISEHNRLYWYRQTLGQGPEFLTYFQNEAQLEKSRLLSDRFSAERPKGSFSTLEIQRTEQGDSAMYLCASSSYSTTNEKLFFGSGTQLSVL.